This paragraph reports one T cell receptor beta chain. The antigen it recognizes is unknown. No per-base quality is available; no much larger clone lies one base away. These data are taken from a study of cytomegalovirus exposure and HLA in healthy donors (dated by TCRdb to about 2017). Context from the whole study: The 500 to 800 repertoires of the first cohort and the roughly 120 validation repertoires were produced on the same platform, according to a later analysis. Along with the approximately 700-subject first cohort, a separate validation cohort of over a hundred different subjects was used. The study aimed to test whether cataloging public T cell receptors could reveal signatures of past pathogen exposure. The study combined high-throughput TCR immunosequencing, statistical association of individual TCRs with disease status, and machine learning to predict cytomegalovirus infection status. Overall study outcomes, separate from this receptor: In both the original and validation cohorts, the classifier was reported to diagnose cytomegalovirus status with high specificity and sensitivity. Subsequent analysis determined that TCRs grouped into clusters in the first cohort also showed a tendency toward co-occurrence across the 120 validation repertoires, and roughly 94% of cluster scores exceeded 0. Most TCR sequences were seen in very few donors, while some public TCRs were found in many individuals. The authors suggested that the approach could potentially be extended to other disease states and immunological phenotypes. In the study, approximately 150 TCR beta chains were listed as associated with cytomegalovirus. The validation cohort had no HLA typing available for a later analysis, so co-occurrence within that cohort was assessed over all 120 or so repertoires. In vitro tests confirmed that three of the cytomegalovirus-associated TCR beta chains recognize cytomegalovirus antigens.

The donors belonged to the validation cohort of over a hundred subjects, which was separate from the approximately 700-subject first cohort. From the cysteine through the phenylalanine, the CDR3 covers 12 amino acids. The sequence is cut down to CDR3 DNA, 36 bases in frame from base 1. V is cut by 2 bases and J by 5 bases, and the space between the germline ends is 9 bases. CDR1 GTSNPN and CDR2 SVGIG are derived from the germline V gene (reference sequence). Libraries were prepared through the immunoSEQ multiplex PCR assay. In the original analysis: A statistical classification framework was built for diagnosing cytomegalovirus status from the catalog of TCR beta chain sequences. This is the immuneACCESS table as TCRdb keeps it, with only in-frame sequences that have V and J called. A part of the clones is gone; compared with another copy, unresolved V genes explain less than half, and the rest is unexplained. The V and J calls and the clone size are those of that table, but D and trimming were determined from the DNA. The sample data list about 64,000 clones, and around 95% of these were observed just once. The top ten clones comprise approximately 6.4% of the sample.

The rearranged chain carries TRBV30 and TRBJ1-2; TRBD1 could be the D gene, as 5 bases match. Sequencing was done on a sample of PBMCs. The TCR was taken from a woman under 30 in good health and CMV-seropositive. The DNA sequence is as follows: TGTGCCTGGAGTATTGGGGCATATGGCTACACCTTC. Translated, this gives CAWSIGAYGYTF.